This TCR beta chain appears in the sequencing data of a study of regulatory T cells in long-lasting Graves disease. CDR3 size: 18 residues. CDR1 is LNHDA and CDR2 is SQIVND in the germline V gene (reference sequence). Trimming took off 1 base at V and 2 bases at J, with 18 bases between the two ends. Time point given: newly diagnosed GD, antithyroid drugs for less than 3 months. RNA extracted from PBMCs served as the sequencing template. This clonotype was seen repeatedly, ten times or more. Building of the TCR beta libraries involved iRepertoire HTBI primers and Arm-PCR of CDR3 regions. MiXCR, applied by TCRdb to the multiplex PCR reads, yields one record per CDR3 protein. Among 520,000 or so distinct CDR3 sequences listed, more than 10% were seen once. These data are also associated with another study on T cells in Graves' hyperthyroidism and ophthalmopathy. In that study: A set of HTBI primers served as the primers for a first-round RT-PCR of the TCR CDR3.

This clonotype originated in a woman younger than 45 with Graves disease. The sequencing here drew on peripheral blood mononuclear cells (PBMCs), taken at new diagnosis, from a patient treated with antithyroid drugs. The rearrangement links TRBV19 to TRBJ2-1, with a possible D match to TRBD2 (5 bases). CDR3 loop: CASSIVFLTALAYNEQFF. The CDR3 nucleotides are TGTGCCAGTAGTATAGTTTTTTTAACGGCACTAGCCTACAATGAGCAGTTCTTC.